The rows below give T cell receptor beta chains drawn from one sample of a study of blood T cell repertoires in COVID-19. Clones were read by immunoSEQ multiplex PCR, and TCRdb kept only the in-frame ones, dropping some. Here the sample spans more than 200,000 clones, approximately 83% being singletons. The sample consisted of peripheral blood. The receptors here all came from a woman in her thirties or forties with active or convalescent COVID-19. CDR3s include the opening cysteine and the closing phenylalanine or tryptophan. A D gene is named only where the DNA matches it firmly. A row's size may be missing; if present it is once, few, many or a size class.

size	V	D	J	DNA	CDR3
.	TRBV19	.	TRBJ1-3	TGTGCCAGTAGTGTCCGGACAGCGCTGAGCTCTGGAAACACCATATATTTT	CASSVRTALSSGNTIYF
.	TRBV19	TRBD1	TRBJ2-7	TGTGCCAGTAGATGGACAGGGAGCTACGAGCAGTACTTC	CASRWTGSYEQYF
.	TRBV7-5	.	TRBJ1-5	TGTGCCAGAAGACAACCACCCCGGACAGGGGGCCGAGGAAGCAATCAGCCCCAGCATTTT	CARRQPPRTGGRGSNQPQHF
.	TRBV2	.	TRBJ2-5	TGTGCCAGGAAGCCCCTCGGTCGGGAGACCCAGTACTTC	CARKPLGRETQYF
once	TRBV29-1	.	TRBJ1-2	TGCAGCGTTGACCGGACAGCGTATGGCTACACCTTC	CSVDRTAYGYTF
.	TRBV11-1	TRBD1	TRBJ2-7	TGTGCCAGCAGCTTACTGGGACAGGGGGGACACGAGCAGTACTTC	CASSLLGQGGHEQYF
.	TRBV6-5	.	TRBJ1-3	TGTGCCAGCAGTAGGGAGAGCGCTGGAAACACCATATATTTT	CASSRESAGNTIYF
.	TRBV10-3	.	TRBJ1-6	TGTGCCATCAGTGAGAACCCAGAACTATCACCCCTCCACTTT	CAISENPELSPLHF
.	TRBV5-4	TRBD2	TRBJ2-5	TGTGCCAGCAGCTTAGGACTAGCGGGGGGGCCCGAGACCCAGTACTTC	CASSLGLAGGPETQYF
.	TRBV19	.	TRBJ2-3	TGTGCCAGTATGGGTCAGCGACTAGTGGAGACAGATACGCAGTATTTT	CASMGQRLVETDTQYF
.	TRBV6-5	TRBD1	TRBJ1-1	TGTGCCAGCAGTTACTCGGGCGGGACAGGGAACACTGAAGCTTTCTTT	CASSYSGGTGNTEAFF
.	TRBV11-2	TRBD1	TRBJ1-5	TGTGCCAGCAGCTACGACAGGGGTCAGCCCCAGCATTTT	CASSYDRGQPQHF
.	TRBV19	.	TRBJ1-3	TGTGCCAGTACCCGGTGGGGTTTCACAGGCTCTGGAAACACCATATATTTT	CASTRWGFTGSGNTIYF
.	TRBV24-1	.	TRBJ2-2	TGTGCCACCAGTGATTTGGCTCGAGGAAACACCGGGGAGCTGTTTTTT	CATSDLARGNTGELFF
.	TRBV5-6	.	TRBJ1-5	TGTGCCAGCAGCTTGGGGGGTGGAGGCCAGCCCCAGCATTTT	CASSLGGGGQPQHF
.	TRBV6-5	TRBD1	TRBJ2-1	TGTGCCAGCACCAAACAGGGGGCAGTGGGCAATGAGCAGTTCTTC	CASTKQGAVGNEQFF
.	TRBV3-1/TRBV3-2	TRBD1	TRBJ2-7	TGTGCCAGCAGCCAAGGGTCCGGGACAGGGCACTACTTC	CASSQGSGTGHYF
.	TRBV24-1	TRBD2	TRBJ2-1	TGTGCCACCAGTGATTATGGAATAGCGGGAGGACTATTCTCCTACAATGAGCAGTTCTTC	CATSDYGIAGGLFSYNEQFF
.	TRBV11-3	TRBD2	TRBJ2-5	TGTGCCAGCAGCACGGGGGGCCTAGCGGGATTTGGAGAGACCCAGTACTTC	CASSTGGLAGFGETQYF
.	TRBV19	.	TRBJ1-5	TGTGCCAGTAGCCAAATCCCACACCCGTCGATTCTTCAGCCCCAGCATTTT	CASSQIPHPSILQPQHF
once	TRBV15	TRBD1	TRBJ2-7	TGTGCCACCAGCCCAGGGGGAGAGTGGGAGCAGTACTTC	CATSPGGEWEQYF
.	TRBV11-2	TRBD1	TRBJ2-7	TGTGCCAGCAGCTCCGGACAGGGGTTCTACGAGCAGTACTTC	CASSSGQGFYEQYF
.	TRBV5-1	TRBD2	TRBJ2-5	TGCGCCAGCAGCGGATCGGGACTAGCGGGAGTGGATGAGACCCAGTACTTC	CASSGSGLAGVDETQYF
.	TRBV7-9	.	TRBJ1-3	TGTGCCAGCAGCCCCTTTGGAGGCCCCAGCTCTGGAAACACCATATATTTT	CASSPFGGPSSGNTIYF
.	TRBV11-1	TRBD1	TRBJ1-5	TGTGCCAGCAGCGCCCACCGGACAGGGCCAAATCAGCCCCAGCATTTT	CASSAHRTGPNQPQHF
few	TRBV20-1	.	TRBJ2-1	TGCAGTGCTAGTGCCGGGAGAACGCCGAGTGAGCAGTTCTTC	CSASAGRTPSEQFF
.	TRBV11-2	TRBD2	TRBJ2-7	TGTGCCAGCAGCTTAGTCCGACTAGCACCGAGGGGCGAGCAGTACTTC	CASSLVRLAPRGEQYF
.	TRBV5-1	TRBD2	TRBJ2-2	TGCGCCAGCAGCTTGGTCCTAGCGGTGGGCTGGACCGGGGAGCTGTTTTTT	CASSLVLAVGWTGELFF
.	TRBV30	TRBD1	TRBJ1-2	TGTGCCTGGAGTGTGGGCGAGGGGGCCTATGGCTACACCTTC	CAWSVGEGAYGYTF
.	TRBV6-4	TRBD1	TRBJ1-2	TGTGCCAGCAGCGCGGACAGGACCGCGGGGGGCTACACCTTC	CASSADRTAGGYTF
.	TRBV7-8	.	TRBJ2-2	TGTGCCAGCAGCTTCGAGGGATCTTTAGGGACCGGGGAGCTGTTTTTT	CASSFEGSLGTGELFF
.	TRBV30	.	TRBJ2-1	TGTGCCTGGAGAGAAAACCCGGGTGAGCAGTTCTTC	CAWRENPGEQFF
.	TRBV12-3/TRBV12-4	TRBD2	TRBJ2-4	TGTGCCAGCAGCCTCGGGGGGGAAAACATTCAGTACTTC	CASSLGGENIQYF
once	TRBV18	TRBD1	TRBJ1-2	TGTGCCAGCTCACCCACAGGGGACTCCAACTATGGCTACACCTTC	CASSPTGDSNYGYTF
.	TRBV14	.	TRBJ2-3	TGTGCCAGCAGCCAAGATCCCCCAAGGGGAGGAGAAGATACGCAGTATTTT	CASSQDPPRGGEDTQYF
.	TRBV11-2	.	TRBJ1-4	TGTGCCAGCAGCTTGCAGGCCTTTAATGAAAAACTGTTTTTT	CASSLQAFNEKLFF
.	TRBV3-1/TRBV3-2	.	TRBJ1-1	TGTGCCAGCAGCCAAGTGGGAGGCACTGAAGCTTTCTTT	CASSQVGGTEAFF
.	TRBV7-9	.	TRBJ1-1	TGTGCCAGCAGCTTCAGGGAGGGGACTGAAGCTTTCTTT	CASSFREGTEAFF
.	TRBV6-5	TRBD1	TRBJ1-4	TGTGCCAGCAGGCGGGACAGGGGTGAAAAACTGTTTTTT	CASRRDRGEKLFF
.	TRBV30	.	TRBJ1-5	TGTGCCTGGAGTGCTGTAGGGGGCAATCAGCCCCAGCATTTT	CAWSAVGGNQPQHF
.	TRBV6-6	TRBD1	TRBJ2-2	TGTGCCAGCAGTGGGGGACAGGGCCGCGCCGGGGAGCTGTTTTTT	CASSGGQGRAGELFF
few	TRBV29-1	.	TRBJ2-7	TGCAGCGTTGGTCGGACTCGATCGGAGCAGTACTTC	CSVGRTRSEQYF
.	TRBV3-1/TRBV3-2	TRBD2	TRBJ2-5	TGTGCCAGCAGCCAAGCGGGACTACTCCAAGAGACCCAGTACTTC	CASSQAGLLQETQYF
.	TRBV7-2	TRBD2	TRBJ2-7	TGTGCCAGCAGCTTTCCTAGCGGGGGAGTAGAAGAGCAGTACTTC	CASSFPSGGVEEQYF
.	TRBV11-3	TRBD2	TRBJ2-1	TGTGCCAGCAGCTGGGGGGGGTACAATGAGCAGTTCTTC	CASSWGGYNEQFF
.	TRBV2	TRBD2	TRBJ2-1	TGTGCCAGCAGACCCCGGACTAGCGGGGGCTACAATGAGCAGTTCTTC	CASRPRTSGGYNEQFF
few	TRBV2	.	TRBJ1-1	TGTGCCAGCACAGCGGGTTGGAACACTGAAGCTTTCTTT	CASTAGWNTEAFF
few	TRBV7-9	TRBD1	TRBJ2-2	TGTGCCAGCATCAAAAACAGGGGTGGGGACACCGGGGAGCTGTTTTTT	CASIKNRGGDTGELFF
.	TRBV28	.	TRBJ2-7	TGTGCCAGCAGTTTGACTGGTTACGAGCAGTACTTC	CASSLTGYEQYF
once	TRBV2	TRBD2	TRBJ2-1	TGTGCCAGCAGTGAGTACGGCGGGAGGGGCAATGAGCAGTTCTTC	CASSEYGGRGNEQFF
.	TRBV29-1	.	TRBJ1-2	TGCAGCGTTGGGCTGGATGGCTACACCTTC	CSVGLDGYTF
.	TRBV28	.	TRBJ1-1	TGTGCCAGCAGCACCGAGGCGGTCGCAGAGAACACTGAAGCTTTCTTT	CASSTEAVAENTEAFF
once	TRBV28	TRBD2	TRBJ2-1	TGTGCCAGCAGTTCCCGGGGGGTCCCCTACAATGAGCAGTTCTTC	CASSSRGVPYNEQFF
.	TRBV19	.	TRBJ1-4	TGTGCCAGTAGTATGGGAAGACAGGCCACTAATGAAAAACTGTTTTTT	CASSMGRQATNEKLFF
once	TRBV5-1	.	TRBJ2-2	TGCGCCAGCAGCTTGGTACGCGCGGCCGGGGAGCTGTTTTTT	CASSLVRAAGELFF